This T cell receptor (beta chain) was observed in a study of T cell responses to AZD1222 COVID-19 vaccine. Regarding the study as a whole: It should be noted that donors were predominantly white British and more often female, and clonal diversity was possibly underestimated. No repertoire was sampled before or during the peak T cell response, only after it.

The data were produced by immunoSEQ multiplex PCR, yet TCRdb's version contains in-frame clones alone and is incomplete. Found here are approximately 150,000 clones, more than 75% of them singletons; the top ten hold around 4.5%. With respect to this clone: Its antigen is unidentified.

CDR3 length: 14 residues. The germline V gene encodes CDR1 SGHRS and CDR2 YFSETQ. V lost 0 bases and J lost 4, with 10 bases in between. The chain couples TRBV5-1 to TRBJ1-1, with D unresolved. The sequence was collected from an adult who received the AZD1222 COVID-19 vaccine. Sequencing was performed on peripheral blood, taken 28 days after the second AZD1222 dose. The CDR3 bases are TGCGCCAGCAGCTTGGACGATCCGAGCACTGAAGCTTTCTTT. Protein sequence: CASSLDDPSTEAFF.